The T cell receptor (beta chain) under discussion was sequenced for a study of OX40 agonist ivuxolimab in advanced cancers. The overall study: The drug used for patients, ivuxolimab, was an agonistic anti-OX40 (CD134) antibody. Findings and limits, study-wide: Partial responders treated at 0.1-3.0 mg/kg exhibited clonal expansion among the lowest measured. The expanded peripheral T cells' antigen specificity was not determined.

Measured with immunoSEQ multiplex PCR; TCRdb has only the in-frame clones, and not every one. The profile shows roughly 64,000 clones, approximately 88% of them singletons. Blood was sampled at baseline, cycle 4 day 1, and cycle 7 day 1. Details on this clone: Its target is unknown.

Sequencing was performed on CD4+ or CD8+ T cells sorted from blood, taken in a trial of the OX40 agonist ivuxolimab. This sequence originates from an adult with an advanced solid tumor such as melanoma, head and neck, liver or kidney cancer.

This CDR3 reads CATRAGGEWTEAFF. CDR3 bases: TGTGCCACCCGGGCAGGGGGCGAGTGGACTGAAGCTTTCTTT. The chain carries TRBV15 and TRBJ1-1, with 8 bases that match TRBD1. Germline V CDR1 and CDR2: LNHNV, YYDKDF (reference sequence). CDR3 size: 14 residues. V lost 8 bases to trimming and J lost 5 bases; unmatched junction nucleotides: 10.